This entry is about one T cell receptor beta chain. TCRdb keeps only in-frame clones here, not all; method: immunoSEQ multiplex PCR. The sample has about 80,000 clones; 65% to 90% are singletons. CDR3 length: 13 amino acids. In germline, CDR1 is GTSNPN, CDR2 SVGIG (reference sequence). V gave up 0 bases and J gave up 7 bases, with 10 bases separating them. The data originate from a study of technical replicates of blood from several donors. Sequenced input: PBMCs. The clonotype was recovered from a human donor in good health. Some clones in this sample may be carry-over from other donors' samples. The rearrangement uses TRBV30 and TRBJ1-5; D remains unclear. The CDR3 is CAWSVKGGQPQHF. The CDR3 DNA is TGTGCCTGGAGTGTAAAGGGAGGCCAGCCCCAGCATTTT.